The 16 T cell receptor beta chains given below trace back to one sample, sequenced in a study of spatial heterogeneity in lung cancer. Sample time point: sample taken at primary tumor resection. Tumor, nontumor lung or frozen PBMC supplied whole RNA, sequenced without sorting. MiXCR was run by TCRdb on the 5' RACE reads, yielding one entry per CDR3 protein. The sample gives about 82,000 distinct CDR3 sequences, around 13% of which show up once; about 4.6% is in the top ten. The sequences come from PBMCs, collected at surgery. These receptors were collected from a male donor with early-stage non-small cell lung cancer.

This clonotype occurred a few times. This CDR3 is CASRPGGADGELFF. Here the CDR3 DNA reads TGTGCCAGCAGGCCCGGGGGGGCGGACGGGGAGCTGTTTTTT. This chain connects TRBV27 to TRBJ2-2; 8 bases are a match to TRBD2. The V segment lost 6 bases and the J segment 7 bases; nucleotides outside the gene matches: 7. CDR3 length equals 14 residues. From germline, CDR1 is MNHEY and CDR2 SMNVEV (reference sequence).

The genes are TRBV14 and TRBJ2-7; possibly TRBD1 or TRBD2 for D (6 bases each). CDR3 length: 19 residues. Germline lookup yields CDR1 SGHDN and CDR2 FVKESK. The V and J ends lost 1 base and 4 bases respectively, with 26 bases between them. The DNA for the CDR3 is TGTGCCAGCAGCCAAGGGGGACTTGCCGGGACATCGCTACTGTACGAGCAGTACTTC. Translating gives CASSQGGLAGTSLLYEQYF.

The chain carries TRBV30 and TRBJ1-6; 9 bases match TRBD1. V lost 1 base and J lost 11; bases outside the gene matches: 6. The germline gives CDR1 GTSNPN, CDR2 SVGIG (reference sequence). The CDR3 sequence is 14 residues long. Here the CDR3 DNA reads TGTGCCTGGAGTGCCGGGACAGGGAAGACACCCCTCCACTTT. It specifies CAWSAGTGKTPLHF.

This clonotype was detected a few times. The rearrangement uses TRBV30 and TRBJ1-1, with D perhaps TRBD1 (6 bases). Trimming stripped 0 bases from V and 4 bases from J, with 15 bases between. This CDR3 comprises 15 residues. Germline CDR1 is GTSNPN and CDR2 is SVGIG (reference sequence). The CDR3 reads CAWSVRSGGGTEAFF. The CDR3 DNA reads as TGTGCCTGGAGTGTACGATCCGGGGGCGGCACTGAAGCTTTCTTT. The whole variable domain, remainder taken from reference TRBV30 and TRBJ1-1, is SQTIHQWPATLVQPVGSPLSLECTVEGTSNPNLYWYRQAAGRGLQLLFYSVGIGQISSEVPQNLSASRPQDRQFILSSKKLLLSDSGFYLCAWSVRSGGGTEAFFGQGTRLTVV.

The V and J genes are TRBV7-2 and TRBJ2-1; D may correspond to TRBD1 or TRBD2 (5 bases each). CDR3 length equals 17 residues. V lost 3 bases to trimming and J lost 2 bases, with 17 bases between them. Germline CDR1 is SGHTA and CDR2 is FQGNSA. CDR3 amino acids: CASSFITGTAPYNEQFF. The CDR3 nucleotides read TGTGCCAGCAGCTTCATCACCGGGACCGCTCCCTACAATGAGCAGTTCTTC.

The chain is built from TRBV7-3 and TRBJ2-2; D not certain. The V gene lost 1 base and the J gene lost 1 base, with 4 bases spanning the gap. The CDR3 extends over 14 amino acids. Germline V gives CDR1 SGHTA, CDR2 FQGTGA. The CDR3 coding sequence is TGTGCCAGCAGCTTAAAACAGAACACCGGGGAGCTGTTTTTT. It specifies CASSLKQNTGELFF.

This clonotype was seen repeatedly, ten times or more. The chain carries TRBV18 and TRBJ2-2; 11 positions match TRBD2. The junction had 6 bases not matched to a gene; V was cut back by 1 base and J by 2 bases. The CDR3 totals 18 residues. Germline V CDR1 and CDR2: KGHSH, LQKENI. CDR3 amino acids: CASSPRMGLAVNTGELFF. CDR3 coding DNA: TGTGCCAGCTCACCACGGATGGGACTAGCGGTTAACACCGGGGAGCTGTTTTTT.

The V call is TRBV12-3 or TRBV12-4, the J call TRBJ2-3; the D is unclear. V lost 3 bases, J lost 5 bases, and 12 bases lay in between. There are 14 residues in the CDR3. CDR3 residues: CASSLRDTQDTQYF. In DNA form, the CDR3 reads TGTGCCAGCAGTTTGAGAGACACTCAAGATACGCAGTATTTT.

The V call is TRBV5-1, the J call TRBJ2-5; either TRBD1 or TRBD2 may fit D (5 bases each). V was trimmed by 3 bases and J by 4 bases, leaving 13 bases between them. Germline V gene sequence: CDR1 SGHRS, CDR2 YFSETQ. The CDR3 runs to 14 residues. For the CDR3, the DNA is TGCGCCAGCAGCTATCCCCAGGGAGCAGAGACCCAGTACTTC. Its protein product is CASSYPQGAETQYF.

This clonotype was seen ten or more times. The CDR3 here is CASSGFEKLFF. The CDR3 bases are TGTGCCAGCAGTGGATTTGAAAAACTGTTTTTT. V is TRBV6-1 and J is TRBJ1-4; D call uncertain. CDR3 length: 11 residues. The germline CDR1 and CDR2 sequences are MNHNS and SASEGT. V lost 4 bases and J lost 7, with 4 bases in between.

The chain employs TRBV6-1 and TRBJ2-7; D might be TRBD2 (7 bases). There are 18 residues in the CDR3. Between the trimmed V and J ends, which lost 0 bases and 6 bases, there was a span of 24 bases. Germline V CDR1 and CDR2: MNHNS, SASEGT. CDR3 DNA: TGTGCCAGCAGTGAAGCTGACCTCCGGGTCCCTAGGGGGGGCGAGCAGTACTTC. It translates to CASSEADLRVPRGGEQYF.

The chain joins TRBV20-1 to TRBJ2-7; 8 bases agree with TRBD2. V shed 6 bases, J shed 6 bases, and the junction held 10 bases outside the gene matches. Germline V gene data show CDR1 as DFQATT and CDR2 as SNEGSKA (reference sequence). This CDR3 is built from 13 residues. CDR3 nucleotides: TGCAGTGCAACCGGGACTAGTAACTCCGAGCAGTACTTC. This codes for CSATGTSNSEQYF.

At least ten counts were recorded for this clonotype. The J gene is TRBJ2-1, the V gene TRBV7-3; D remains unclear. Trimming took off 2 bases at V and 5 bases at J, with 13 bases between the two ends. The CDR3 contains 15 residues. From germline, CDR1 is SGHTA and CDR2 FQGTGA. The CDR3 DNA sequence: TGTGCCAGCAGCTTAGCCGAAGACTCAAACAATGAGCAGTTCTTC. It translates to CASSLAEDSNNEQFF.

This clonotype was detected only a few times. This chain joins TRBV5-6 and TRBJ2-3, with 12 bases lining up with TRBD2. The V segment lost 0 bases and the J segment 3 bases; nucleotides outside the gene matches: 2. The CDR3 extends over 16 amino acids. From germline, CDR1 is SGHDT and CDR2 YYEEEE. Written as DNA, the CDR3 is TGTGCCAGCAGCTTGGAGACTAGCGGGAGAACAGATACGCAGTATTTT. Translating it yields CASSLETSGRTDTQYF. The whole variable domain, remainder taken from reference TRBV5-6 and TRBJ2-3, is DAGVTQSPTHLIKTRGQQVTLRCSPKSGHDTVSWYQQALGQGPQFIFQYYEEEERQRGNFPDRFSGHQFPNYSSELNVNALLLGDSALYLCASSLETSGRTDTQYFGPGTRLTVL.

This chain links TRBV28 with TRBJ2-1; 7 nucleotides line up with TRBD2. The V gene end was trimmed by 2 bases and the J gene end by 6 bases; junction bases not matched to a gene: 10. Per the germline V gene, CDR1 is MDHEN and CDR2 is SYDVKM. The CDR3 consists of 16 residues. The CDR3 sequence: CASSLRTSYEGNEQFF. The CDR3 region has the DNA TGTGCCAGCAGTTTACGGACTAGTTATGAGGGCAATGAGCAGTTCTTC. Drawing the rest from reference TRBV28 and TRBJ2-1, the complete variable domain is DVKVTQSSRYLVKRTGEKVFLECVQDMDHENMFWYRQDPGLGLRLIYFSYDVKMKEKGDIPEGYSVSREKKERFSLILESASTNQTSMYLCASSLRTSYEGNEQFFGPGTRLTVL.

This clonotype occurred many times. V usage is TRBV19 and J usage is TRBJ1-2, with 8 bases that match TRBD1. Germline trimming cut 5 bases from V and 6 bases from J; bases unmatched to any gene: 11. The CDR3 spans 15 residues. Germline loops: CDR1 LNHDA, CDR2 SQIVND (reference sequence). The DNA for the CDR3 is TGTGCCAGTAGTGCAGACAGGGGAAGGTTGGATGGCTACACCTTC. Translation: CASSADRGRLDGYTF.